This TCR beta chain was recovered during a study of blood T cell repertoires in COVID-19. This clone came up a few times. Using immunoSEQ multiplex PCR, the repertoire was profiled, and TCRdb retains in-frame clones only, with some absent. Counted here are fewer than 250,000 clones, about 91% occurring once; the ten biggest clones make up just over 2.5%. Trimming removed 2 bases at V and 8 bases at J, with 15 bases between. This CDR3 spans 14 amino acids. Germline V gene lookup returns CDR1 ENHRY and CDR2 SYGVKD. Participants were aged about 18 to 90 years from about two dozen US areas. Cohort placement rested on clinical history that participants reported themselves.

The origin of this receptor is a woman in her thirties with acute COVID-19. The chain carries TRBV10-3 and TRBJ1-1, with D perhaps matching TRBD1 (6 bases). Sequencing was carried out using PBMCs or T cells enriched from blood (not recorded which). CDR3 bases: TGTGCCATCAGTGAGAAGTCCGCTGACAGGGAAGCTTTCTTT. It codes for CAISEKSADREAFF.